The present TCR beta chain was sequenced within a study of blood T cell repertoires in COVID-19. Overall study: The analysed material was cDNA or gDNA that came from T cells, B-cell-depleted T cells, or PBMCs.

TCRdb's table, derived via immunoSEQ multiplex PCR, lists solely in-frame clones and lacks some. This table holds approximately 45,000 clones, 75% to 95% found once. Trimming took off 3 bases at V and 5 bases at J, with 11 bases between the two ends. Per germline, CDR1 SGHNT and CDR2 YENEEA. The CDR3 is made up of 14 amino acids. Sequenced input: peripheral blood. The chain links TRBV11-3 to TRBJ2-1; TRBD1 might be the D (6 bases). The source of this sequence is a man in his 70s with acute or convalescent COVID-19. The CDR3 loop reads CASSFGTQNNEQFF. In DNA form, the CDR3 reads TGTGCCAGCAGCTTCGGGACACAAAACAATGAGCAGTTCTTC.